This TCR beta chain originates from a study of T cell clonality in common variable immunodeficiency. Study-wide findings and caveats: CVID subjects shared fewer TCRbeta clones than healthy controls did. Links between repertoire features and CVID complications were heterogeneity-limited. TCRbeta clonality was increased in CVID versus healthy controls.

CVID and control samples used equivalent genomic DNA input. Sequenced by immunoSEQ multiplex PCR; TCRdb stores in-frame clones only, minus some. The sample yields tens of thousands of clones, without any singletons. This clone was counted ten times or more. What it binds is unknown. The CDR3 extends 3 residues past the end of the read, so its final part is completed from the germline J gene. This CDR3 spans 15 amino acids. Germline V gene lookup returns CDR1 SEHNR and CDR2 FQNEAQ (reference sequence). The V segment lost 1 base and the J segment 7 bases; nucleotides outside the gene matches: 3. This sequence was found in a person aged 18 to 75 in good health. This chain links TRBV7-9 with TRBJ1-5; 11 bases map to TRBD1. Sequenced material: peripheral blood mononuclear cells. The CDR3 loop reads CASSLGGQGDQPQHF. The CDR3 bases that were read are TGTGCCAGCAGCTTAGGGGGACAGGGGGACCAGCCC.